One sample yielded the 8 T cell receptor beta chains listed below, sequenced in a study of blood T cell repertoires in COVID-19. TCRdb keeps only in-frame clones here, not all; method: immunoSEQ multiplex PCR. The repertoire holds approximately 150,000 clones, with roughly 80% as singletons. Material for sequencing was peripheral blood. These receptors all stem from a man between 65 and 85 years old who had recovered from COVID-19.

This clone was detected only a few times. V gene TRBV27 combines with J gene TRBJ1-1; tentative D call: TRBD1 (5 bases). Germline lookup yields CDR1 MNHEY and CDR2 SMNVEV (reference sequence). Trimming removed 7 bases at V and 4 bases at J, with 22 bases between. This CDR3 region has 16 residues. This CDR3 reads CASTSTRAGWPTEAFF. The DNA of the CDR3 is TGTGCCAGCACCTCGACCCGGGCAGGGTGGCCCACTGAAGCTTTCTTT.

This clone appeared once. The V call is TRBV5-1, the J call TRBJ2-7; 9 bases line up with TRBD1. Germline V lookup: CDR1 SGHRS, CDR2 YFSETQ. The CDR3 runs 14 residues. Losses at the gene ends were 0 bases for V and 4 bases for J; bases not matched to a gene: 2. The CDR3 nucleotides are TGCGCCAGCAGCTTGGGTGGACAGGGGTACGAGCAGTACTTC. This gives the protein CASSLGGQGYEQYF.

The chain recombines TRBV5-1 with TRBJ2-5, with a possible D match to TRBD1 (5 bases). The CDR3 is 16 amino acids. Trimming removed 0 bases from V and 2 bases from J, with 14 bases in between. Germline V gives CDR1 SGHRS, CDR2 YFSETQ. The CDR3 DNA reads as TGCGCCAGCAGCTTGGGAGTACAGGTAGTACAAGAGACCCAGTACTTC. Protein product: CASSLGVQVVQETQYF.

This chain links TRBV7-9 with TRBJ2-5, with no clear D. The CDR3 is 14 residues long. V shed 2 bases and J shed 1 base, with 8 bases lying between them. Germline V gene sequence: CDR1 SEHNR, CDR2 FQNEAQ (reference sequence). CDR3 coding DNA: TGTGCCAGCAGCTTATTTGGCTTCCAAGAGACCCAGTACTTC. Encoded protein: CASSLFGFQETQYF.

The genes are TRBV2 and TRBJ2-1, with TRBD2 identical over 11 bases. This CDR3 is built from 15 residues. The germline V gene has CDR1 SNHLY and CDR2 FYNNEI. The V gene end was trimmed by 10 bases and the J gene end by 3 bases; junction bases not matched to a gene: 8. The CDR3 loop is CAIKISGRVYNEQFF. The CDR3 DNA reads as TGTGCCATCAAGATTAGCGGGAGGGTCTACAATGAGCAGTTCTTC.

The chain carries TRBV30 and TRBJ2-1; TRBD2 agrees at 12 bases. V dropped 4 bases and J dropped 3; count of bases not matched to a gene: 1. Per germline, CDR1 GTSNPN and CDR2 SVGIG (reference sequence). The CDR3 has 14 residues. The CDR3 here is CAWTTSGGYNEQFF. In DNA form, the CDR3 reads TGTGCCTGGACGACTAGCGGGGGCTACAATGAGCAGTTCTTC. Filled out from reference TRBV30 and TRBJ2-1, the complete variable domain reads SQTIHQWPATLVQPVGSPLSLECTVEGTSNPNLYWYRQAAGRGLQLLFYSVGIGQISSEVPQNLSASRPQDRQFILSSKKLLLSDSGFYLCAWTTSGGYNEQFFGPGTRLTVL.

The chain links TRBV2 to TRBJ2-7, with 8 bases aligning to TRBD1. The ends lost 10 bases at V and 5 bases at J; junction bases unmatched: 16. CDR1 SNHLY and CDR2 FYNNEI come from the germline V gene. The CDR3 is 15 amino acids. CDR3 in DNA: TGTGCCACCAGCCCCCAGGGGGCTATGATAAACGAGCAGTACTTC. This gives the protein CATSPQGAMINEQYF.

This rearrangement joins TRBV29-1 to TRBJ2-1; the D gene is possibly TRBD1 (6 bases). The CDR3 is made up of 12 amino acids. V was shortened by 4 bases and J by 3 bases, with 7 bases between the two germline ends. Germline V gene lookup returns CDR1 SQVTM and CDR2 ANQGSEA. The DNA of the CDR3 is TGCAGCGTTGCAGGGGTCTACAATGAGCAGTTCTTC. Its translation: CSVAGVYNEQFF.